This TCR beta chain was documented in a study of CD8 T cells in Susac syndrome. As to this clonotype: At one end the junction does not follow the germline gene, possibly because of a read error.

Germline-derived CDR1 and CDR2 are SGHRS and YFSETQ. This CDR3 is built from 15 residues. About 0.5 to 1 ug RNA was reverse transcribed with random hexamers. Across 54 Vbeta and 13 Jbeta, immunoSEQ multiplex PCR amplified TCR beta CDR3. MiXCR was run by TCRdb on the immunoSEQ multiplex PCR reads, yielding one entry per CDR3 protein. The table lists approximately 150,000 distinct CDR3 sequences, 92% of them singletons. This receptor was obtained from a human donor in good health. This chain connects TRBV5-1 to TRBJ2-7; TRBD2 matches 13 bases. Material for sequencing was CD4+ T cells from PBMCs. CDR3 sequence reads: CASSLGLAGSYEQYF. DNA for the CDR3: TGTGCCAGCAGCTTGGGACTAGCGGGGTCCTACGAGCAGTACTTC.